Below, 11 T cell receptor beta chains from the same sample are listed, as sequenced in a study of shared clonotypes between healthy human individuals. Clones were read by immunoSEQ multiplex PCR, and TCRdb kept only the in-frame ones, dropping some. The table shows approximately 1,500,000 clones, with approximately 97% occurring only once. Sample: naive CD4+ T cells sorted from blood. Sample subset: CD45RA+ positively selected. These receptors were obtained from a man aged 25-40 years in good health.

This clone was detected only once. The chain recombines TRBV9 with TRBJ1-2; D uncertain. V was clipped by 0 bases and J by 6 bases, with 15 bases between them. The CDR3 runs to 15 residues. From germline, CDR1 is SGDLS and CDR2 YYNGEE. CDR3 sequence (DNA): TGTGCCAGCAGCGTAGCCCTCGAAATGGGAGATGGCTACACCTTC. Encoded protein: CASSVALEMGDGYTF.

The chain uses TRBV27 and TRBJ2-1; tentatively, D is TRBD1 (5 bases). V dropped 5 bases and J dropped 1 base, with 12 bases sitting between them. The CDR3 loop spans 15 amino acids. Germline V gene lookup returns CDR1 MNHEY and CDR2 SMNVEV (reference sequence). DNA of the CDR3: TGTGCCAGCAGTCCAGGAGACAGTTCCTACAATGAGCAGTTCTTC. Translated, it gives CASSPGDSSYNEQFF.

J is TRBJ2-1 and V is TRBV11-2, with 8 nucleotides matching TRBD2. Trimming at V came to 1 base and at J to 9 bases, leaving 2 bases not matched to a gene. Germline V CDR1 and CDR2: SGHAT, FQNNGV. There are 13 residues in the CDR3. CDR3 loop: CASSLGTSSEQFF. CDR3 nucleotide sequence: TGTGCCAGCAGCTTAGGGACTAGCTCTGAGCAGTTCTTC.

The genes are TRBV10-1 and TRBJ1-1; 9 nucleotides line up with TRBD1. This CDR3 region has 14 residues. Germline V CDR1 and CDR2: WNHNN, SYGVQD (reference sequence). V shed 5 bases and J 2 bases; nucleotides not matched to a gene: 3. The CDR3 bases are TGCGCCAGCAGTCCGGGACAGGGAAACACTGAAGCTTTCTTT. Translated: CASSPGQGNTEAFF.

The rearrangement links TRBV6-1 to TRBJ2-3, with no clear D. This CDR3 is 14 amino acids long. In germline, CDR1 is MNHNS, CDR2 SASEGT. Trimming removed 0 bases from V and 4 bases from J, with 8 bases in between. The CDR3 spells CASSEAFGADTQYF. The CDR3 coding sequence is TGTGCCAGCAGTGAAGCTTTTGGGGCAGATACGCAGTATTTT.

This clone showed up just once. The rearrangement uses TRBV5-1 and TRBJ2-3, with a possible D match to TRBD2 (5 bases). Trimming pared 1 base from V and 0 bases from J, leaving 9 bases between. CDR1 is SGHRS and CDR2 is YFSETQ in the germline V gene. This CDR3 is 15 amino acids long. CDR3 sequence reads: CASSLSGFSTDTQYF. In nucleotides, the CDR3 is TGCGCCAGCAGCTTGAGCGGATTTAGCACAGATACGCAGTATTTT.

This clone appeared once. The gene calls are TRBV7-9 and TRBJ2-4; TRBD1 aligns across 7 bases. The ends lost 4 bases at V and 1 base at J; junction bases unmatched: 10. Germline CDR1 is SEHNR and CDR2 is FQNEAQ (reference sequence). This CDR3 is built from 17 residues. The CDR3 DNA reads TGTGCCAGCAGCTCATACAGGGGCTCGGAGGCCAAAAACATTCAGTACTTC. It codes for CASSSYRGSEAKNIQYF.

This chain links TRBV6-1 with TRBJ2-3; the D is unclear. Germline CDR1 MNHNS, CDR2 SASEGT. This CDR3 has 14 amino acids. V was shortened by 11 bases and J by 6 bases, with 21 bases between the two germline ends. CDR3 DNA sequence: TGTGCCGAGCCCCTGGCGGAGCTCCCTGATACGCAGTATTTT. Its protein product is CAEPLAELPDTQYF.

The chain joins TRBV21-1 to TRBJ2-7; TRBD2, the D gene given by the table, was not confirmed from the DNA. TRBV21-1 is a pseudogene locus. The CDR3 covers 14 residues. CDR3 in amino acids: CASSRAGGIDEQYF. In DNA, the CDR3 is TGTGCCAGCAGCCGAGCGGGAGGGATCGACGAGCAGTACTTC.

Notes on this clone: Other DNA sequences in this sample translate to the same CDR3. V is TRBV5-1 and J is TRBJ2-7; the match to TRBD1 covers 12 bases. After removal of 3 bases from V and 5 bases from J, the junction contained 3 bases not matched to a gene. This CDR3 has 14 residues. CDR1 is SGHRS, CDR2 YFSETQ, per germline. CDR3 amino acids: CASSSGTGGHEQYF. For the CDR3, the DNA is TGCGCCAGCAGCTCCGGGACAGGGGGCCACGAGCAGTACTTC.

V and J are TRBV18 and TRBJ2-3, with a tentative D call TRBD1 (5 bases). The CDR3 extends over 15 amino acids. Trimming cost V 2 bases and J 1 base, with 10 bases left between them. Germline CDR1 KGHSH, CDR2 LQKENI. CDR3 DNA: TGTGCCAGCTCACCAATCAGGGTAGGCACAGATACGCAGTATTTT. This sequence encodes CASSPIRVGTDTQYF.